The rows below give T cell receptor beta chains drawn from one sample of a study of T-cell reconstitution after alpha-beta-depleted transplantation in children. In TCRdb, the PCR reads were re-called with MiXCR into one record per CDR3 protein. The sample lists some 840,000 distinct CDR3 sequences, roughly 16% seen once, with around 5.3% in the top ten. The sequencing used PBMCs, mostly from graft donor cells, collected 360 days after TCRalphabeta/CD19-depleted stem cell transplant. These receptors all stem from a male patient younger than 18 who had a stem cell transplant for acute lymphoblastic leukemia, so the T cells may come from the graft donor. The CDR3 runs from the conserved cysteine through the conserved F or W. Fields, in order: J gene, D gene, CDR3 length, V gene, clone size, CDR3 DNA, CDR3 protein. The D gene is left open where the match is weak. Expanded clones are given a class, and other clones once, few, many or no size at all.

J: TRBJ2-5; D: TRBD2; length: 14; V: TRBV6-2/TRBV6-3; size: -; DNA: TGTGCCAGCACCCGGACTAGCGGACAAGAGACCCAGTACTTC; CDR3: CASTRTSGQETQYF
J: TRBJ2-7; D: TRBD2; length: 15; V: TRBV10-3; size: few; DNA: TGTGCCATCAGTGGCGGACTAGCGGGAACCTACGAGCAGTACTTC; CDR3: CAISGGLAGTYEQYF
J: TRBJ2-2; D: -; length: 16; V: TRBV12-3/TRBV12-4; size: many; DNA: TGTGCCAGCAGTGGTGGGAGCCTCCCGAACACCGGGGAGCTGTTTTTT; CDR3: CASSGGSLPNTGELFF
J: TRBJ2-7; D: -; length: 14; V: TRBV7-6; size: -; DNA: TGTGCCAGCAGCTTAGACGCAGGCTCCTACGAGCAGTACTTC; CDR3: CASSLDAGSYEQYF
J: TRBJ2-7; D: TRBD2; length: 15; V: TRBV11-2; size: -; DNA: TGTGCCAGCAGCGCCGGACTAGCGGGAGTCTACGAGCAGTACTTC; CDR3: CASSAGLAGVYEQYF
J: TRBJ2-7; D: TRBD2; length: 13; V: TRBV27; size: few; DNA: TGTGCCAGCAGTTCGACCGTAGCGGGAGCGCAGTACTTC; CDR3: CASSSTVAGAQYF
J: TRBJ1-6; D: TRBD1; length: 14; V: TRBV20-1; size: many; DNA: TGCAGTGCCAGCGACAGGGGCGCGAATTCACCCCTCCACTTT; CDR3: CSASDRGANSPLHF
J: TRBJ2-3; D: -; length: 18; V: TRBV11-2; size: few; DNA: TGTGCCAGCAGCTCCTTCCTGGACTTGCTGGAAGGCACAGATACGCAGTATTTT; CDR3: CASSSFLDLLEGTDTQYF
J: TRBJ1-1; D: -; length: 17; V: TRBV7-3; size: -; DNA: TGTGCCAGCAGCTTAAATTTCTTCGGACAGACGAACACTGAAGCTTTCTTT; CDR3: CASSLNFFGQTNTEAFF
J: TRBJ2-1; D: -; length: 13; V: TRBV7-2; size: -; DNA: TGTGCCAGCAGCTTAAACGGGCTCAATGAGCAGTTCTTC; CDR3: CASSLNGLNEQFF
J: TRBJ2-3; D: TRBD1; length: 17; V: TRBV15; size: few; DNA: TGTGCCACCAGCAGAGATAGGGTCACAGGGGGCCCAGATACGCAGTATTTT; CDR3: CATSRDRVTGGPDTQYF
J: TRBJ2-1; D: -; length: 17; V: TRBV5-1; size: few; DNA: TGCGCCAGCAGCCTCCCTAAACTTTCCCTCTCCTACAATGAGCAGTTCTTC; CDR3: CASSLPKLSLSYNEQFF
J: TRBJ1-5; D: -; length: 14; V: TRBV6-1; size: -; DNA: TGTGCCAGCAGTGACGACAGCCCCCATCAGCCCCAGCATTTT; CDR3: CASSDDSPHQPQHF
J: TRBJ1-2; D: -; length: 15; V: TRBV27; size: few; DNA: TGTGCCAGCAGTTCCCCCTCCGGGCGAAAAGCGGGCTACACCTTC; CDR3: CASSSPSGRKAGYTF
J: TRBJ2-1; D: -; length: 16; V: TRBV20-1; size: many; DNA: TGCAGTGCAGCTACGGGGGGCGGGAGTAGTTACAATGAGCAGTTCTTC; CDR3: CSAATGGGSSYNEQFF
J: TRBJ1-2; D: -; length: 15; V: TRBV4-1; size: few; DNA: TGCGCCAGCAGCCAAGAATGGGCAGGGTATTCGGGCTACACCTTC; CDR3: CASSQEWAGYSGYTF
J: TRBJ2-7; D: TRBD2; length: 15; V: TRBV5-5; size: -; DNA: TGTGCCAGCAGCTGGCTAGCGGGAGGCCCCTACGAGCAGTACTTC; CDR3: CASSWLAGGPYEQYF
J: TRBJ2-7; D: -; length: 12; V: TRBV25-1; size: -; DNA: TGTGCCAGCAGTGAATGGGTGTACGAGCAGTACTTC; CDR3: CASSEWVYEQYF
J: TRBJ2-2; D: -; length: 12; V: TRBV12-3/TRBV12-4; size: few; DNA: TGTGCCAGCAGTCCCCCCGTCGGGGAGCTGTTTTTT; CDR3: CASSPPVGELFF
J: TRBJ2-7; D: TRBD2; length: 16; V: TRBV10-3; size: many; DNA: TGTGCCATCAGTCTAGCGGGAGTCATCCAGGGATACGAGCAGTACTTC; CDR3: CAISLAGVIQGYEQYF
J: TRBJ2-3; D: -; length: 15; V: TRBV5-1; size: -; DNA: TGCGCCAGCAGCACTTCGTGGTCTAGCACAGATACGCAGTATTTT; CDR3: CASSTSWSSTDTQYF
J: TRBJ2-7; D: TRBD1; length: 15; V: TRBV7-8; size: few; DNA: TGTGCCAGCAGCATGGACAGGATTAGCTCCTACGAGCAGTACTTC; CDR3: CASSMDRISSYEQYF
J: TRBJ1-2; D: TRBD1; length: 13; V: TRBV5-1; size: few; DNA: TGCGCCAGCAGCCACGGGACAGGGGAAGGCTACACCTTC; CDR3: CASSHGTGEGYTF
J: TRBJ2-1; D: -; length: 15; V: TRBV24-1; size: many; DNA: TGTGCCACCAGTGATTTCGGAAGTAACTACAATGAGCAGTTCTTC; CDR3: CATSDFGSNYNEQFF
J: TRBJ2-7; D: -; length: 16; V: TRBV14; size: -; DNA: TGTGCCAGCAGCCAAGATTGGAACAGTTTCTCCTACGAGCAGTACTTC; CDR3: CASSQDWNSFSYEQYF
J: TRBJ2-3; D: -; length: 16; V: TRBV4-1; size: -; DNA: TGCGCCAGCAGCCAAGATCTTATGGCGGACACAGATACGCAGTATTTT; CDR3: CASSQDLMADTDTQYF
J: TRBJ2-7; D: TRBD2; length: 16; V: TRBV5-1; size: many; DNA: TGCGCCAGCAGCTTGGAACACAGCGGGAATACCTACGAGCAGTACTTC; CDR3: CASSLEHSGNTYEQYF
J: TRBJ1-5; D: -; length: 14; V: TRBV11-2; size: few; DNA: TGTGCCAGCAGCTTAGTGACAGGATATCAGCCCCAGCATTTT; CDR3: CASSLVTGYQPQHF
J: TRBJ2-1; D: -; length: 12; V: TRBV24-1; size: few; DNA: TGTGCCACCAGTGATTTATTTAATGAGCAGTTCTTC; CDR3: CATSDLFNEQFF
J: TRBJ2-3; D: -; length: 14; V: TRBV29-1; size: -; DNA: TGCAGCGTTGTAGGTCCCGGGCCCACAGATACGCAGTATTTT; CDR3: CSVVGPGPTDTQYF
J: TRBJ2-7; D: -; length: 13; V: TRBV5-1; size: -; DNA: TGCGCCAGCAGCTCGTCCGGGGGCTACGAGCAGTACTTC; CDR3: CASSSSGGYEQYF
J: TRBJ2-2; D: TRBD2; length: 16; V: TRBV2; size: many; DNA: TGTGCCAGCAGCGATTTTAGCGGGAGTCACACCGGGGAGCTGTTTTTT; CDR3: CASSDFSGSHTGELFF
J: TRBJ2-1; D: -; length: 16; V: TRBV7-3; size: few; DNA: TGTGCCAGCAGCTATGACAGGGAGGAGATAGTAGATGAGCAGTTCTTC; CDR3: CASSYDREEIVDEQFF
J: TRBJ2-7; D: TRBD2; length: 14; V: TRBV29-1; size: few; DNA: TGCAGCGTTGTACCATCGGGAGGGCCCTACGAGCAGTACTTC; CDR3: CSVVPSGGPYEQYF
J: TRBJ2-1; D: -; length: 11; V: TRBV2; size: few; DNA: TGTGCCAGCACCCCTTCAGTAGAGCAGTTCTTC; CDR3: CASTPSVEQFF